This TCR beta chain was retrieved from a study of T-cell memory formation after mild COVID-19. Study observations and caveats: Pre-infection memory harbored some responding clones, suggesting cross-reactive memory joined. In second-wave clones peaking day 37, SARS-CoV-2 specificity remained unconfirmed. Clones shrinking from day 15 to 85 showed even CD4/CD8 mixes; later expanders tilted CD4+.

It was 5'RACE with constant-segment primers that produced the TCR alpha and TCR beta cDNA libraries, which carried sample barcodes and UMIs. TCRdb fed the 5' RACE reads into MiXCR, producing one record per CDR3 protein. This table has about 470,000 distinct CDR3 sequences, around a sixth appearing once. V lost 4 bases, J lost 7 bases, and 12 bases stayed unmatched. The CDR3 covers 14 residues. Germline values: CDR1 SQVTM, CDR2 ANQGSEA. As to this clonotype: Its antigen is unidentified.

The sequence came from an adult woman who had mild COVID-19 (a few samples of this study predate the infection). Cell type and time point are not known. The specimen was PBMCs or a T cell subset sorted from them (not recorded which). V gene TRBV29-1 combines with J gene TRBJ1-2; 7 nucleotides agree with TRBD1. The CDR3 is CSVGLPPPGGGYTF. CDR3 coding DNA: TGCAGCGTTGGGTTACCTCCGCCAGGGGGTGGCTACACCTTC.